Listed below are T cell receptor beta chains from one sample, sequenced in a study of control samples from healthy donors and cancer patients. Some clones are missing from TCRdb's copy, which holds only in-frame ones; the method was immunoSEQ multiplex PCR. The table has 130,000 or so clones, roughly nine tenths seen once. The sequenced sample was blood. Receptors originate from a man aged 18-30 years in good health. CDR3s include the opening cysteine and the closing phenylalanine or tryptophan. Each record gives: V gene, clone size, J gene, D gene, CDR3 DNA, CDR3 protein. D genes are given only for firm matches. Some rows have no size entry. The others give once, few or many, or a class for an expanded clone.

V: TRBV6-1; size: .; J: TRBJ2-7; D: .; DNA: TGTGCCAGCAGTGAAGAGGGGCCAGTCTCCCACGAGCAGTACTTC; CDR3: CASSEEGPVSHEQYF
V: TRBV7-2; size: .; J: TRBJ1-4; D: .; DNA: TGTGCCAGCAGCTCTAGCCGGGCAACTAATGAAAAACTGTTTTTT; CDR3: CASSSSRATNEKLFF
V: TRBV19; size: .; J: TRBJ1-1; D: TRBD1; DNA: TGTGCCAGTACGCGTTTTGGACAGGGGGGGACTGAAGCTTTCTTT; CDR3: CASTRFGQGGTEAFF
V: TRBV7-3; size: few; J: TRBJ1-6; D: .; DNA: TGTGCCAGCAGCTTAAACCCAGTGTCCTCACCCCTCCACTTT; CDR3: CASSLNPVSSPLHF
V: TRBV18; size: .; J: TRBJ2-7; D: .; DNA: TGTGCCAGCTCACCAGGGCCGAATGCGGAGCAGTACTTC; CDR3: CASSPGPNAEQYF
V: TRBV2; size: .; J: TRBJ2-3; D: .; DNA: TGTGCCAGCAGCGGTGGACGAGGGCGGGGAGATACGCAGTATTTT; CDR3: CASSGGRGRGDTQYF
V: TRBV7-2; size: .; J: TRBJ2-5; D: TRBD1; DNA: TGTGCCAGCAGCCCACGGACAGGAAAGGTAGAGACCCAGTACTTC; CDR3: CASSPRTGKVETQYF
V: TRBV7-9; size: .; J: TRBJ2-1; D: TRBD1; DNA: TGTGCCAGCAGCTTGCAGGGGGCCAATGAGCAGTTCTTC; CDR3: CASSLQGANEQFF
V: TRBV7-2; size: few; J: TRBJ1-1; D: TRBD1; DNA: TGTGCCAGCAGCCCCCAACGGACAGGGGTGAACACTGAAGCTTTCTTT; CDR3: CASSPQRTGVNTEAFF
V: TRBV7-9; size: .; J: TRBJ1-1; D: .; DNA: TGTGCCAGCAGCTCCTTCGGGGGGGGCGGGACTGAAGCTTTCTTT; CDR3: CASSSFGGGGTEAFF
V: TRBV5-4; size: .; J: TRBJ1-1; D: .; DNA: TGTGCCAGCAGCTTGGACAGTGAAGCTTTCTTT; CDR3: CASSLDSEAFF
V: TRBV6-5; size: .; J: TRBJ2-7; D: .; DNA: TGTGCCAGCAGTTACTCGAGGACTCGGGGCGTCGAGCAGTACTTC; CDR3: CASSYSRTRGVEQYF
V: TRBV7-2; size: once; J: TRBJ2-5; D: .; DNA: TGTGCCAGCAGCTTAGTGAGCAGGATCCCTCAAGAGACCCAGTACTTC; CDR3: CASSLVSRIPQETQYF
V: TRBV7-2; size: .; J: TRBJ2-5; D: .; DNA: TGTGCCAGCAGCTTAGATGCGGTTCGGGGATGGCAAGAGACCCAGTACTTC; CDR3: CASSLDAVRGWQETQYF
V: TRBV5-1; size: .; J: TRBJ1-1; D: .; DNA: TGCGCCAGCAGCTTGGACAGCCCCCACTCCACTGAAGCTTTCTTT; CDR3: CASSLDSPHSTEAFF
V: TRBV9; size: once; J: TRBJ2-2; D: .; DNA: TGTGCCAGCAGCGTTCGGGAGCTTGAGAACACCGGGGAGCTGTTTTTT; CDR3: CASSVRELENTGELFF
V: TRBV9; size: .; J: TRBJ1-1; D: TRBD1; DNA: TGTGCCAGCAGCGCGGACAGGGCGGTAAACACTGAAGCTTTCTTT; CDR3: CASSADRAVNTEAFF
V: TRBV5-1; size: .; J: TRBJ1-1; D: .; DNA: TGCGCCAGCACCTCACAGGGCGGGACTGAAGCTTTCTTT; CDR3: CASTSQGGTEAFF
V: TRBV6-4; size: .; J: TRBJ1-5; D: .; DNA: TGTGCCAGCAGTCTTACAGGCGGTCAGCCCCAGCATTTT; CDR3: CASSLTGGQPQHF
V: TRBV11-2; size: .; J: TRBJ1-4; D: TRBD1; DNA: TGTGCCAGCAGCTTAAGAACAGGGGGTGAAAAACTGTTTTTT; CDR3: CASSLRTGGEKLFF
V: TRBV5-1; size: .; J: TRBJ2-7; D: .; DNA: TGCGCCAGCAGCCCGGGGAGTGGGGCCGAGCAGTACTTC; CDR3: CASSPGSGAEQYF
V: TRBV3-1/TRBV3-2; size: .; J: TRBJ2-7; D: TRBD1; DNA: TGTGCCAGCAGCCGGACGACAGGGGCCTACGAGCAGTACTTC; CDR3: CASSRTTGAYEQYF
V: TRBV4-1; size: .; J: TRBJ2-3; D: TRBD2; DNA: TGCGCCAGCAGCCAAGGGATTAGCGGGGCCACAGATACGCAGTATTTT; CDR3: CASSQGISGATDTQYF
V: TRBV9; size: .; J: TRBJ2-2; D: .; DNA: TGTGCCAGCAGCGCCGGAGGAATCACCGGGGAGCTGTTTTTT; CDR3: CASSAGGITGELFF
V: TRBV7-2; size: few; J: TRBJ2-7; D: .; DNA: TGTGCCAGCAGCTTAAGTACGTTATCCTACGAGCAGTACTTC; CDR3: CASSLSTLSYEQYF
V: TRBV11-2; size: once; J: TRBJ2-7; D: .; DNA: TGTGCCAGCAGCTTAGAGGGTCCGAAGCAGTACTTC; CDR3: CASSLEGPKQYF
V: TRBV30; size: .; J: TRBJ2-5; D: TRBD1; DNA: TGTGCCTGGAGTACTGGGACAGTCCAAGAGACCCAGTACTTC; CDR3: CAWSTGTVQETQYF
V: TRBV25-1; size: .; J: TRBJ2-3; D: TRBD2; DNA: TGTGCCAGCAGTGATCCGGGACTAGATTTCTTCACAGATACGCAGTATTTT; CDR3: CASSDPGLDFFTDTQYF
V: TRBV6-5; size: .; J: TRBJ1-1; D: .; DNA: TGTGCCAGCAGCCCCCTACCCTGGAACACTGAAGCTTTCTTT; CDR3: CASSPLPWNTEAFF
V: TRBV6-2/TRBV6-3; size: .; J: TRBJ2-7; D: .; DNA: TGTGCCAGCAGTTCCCCTACCTACGAGCAGTACTTC; CDR3: CASSSPTYEQYF
V: TRBV5-4; size: once; J: TRBJ1-2; D: .; DNA: TGTGCCAGCAGCCCGAATGACAGGACCTATGGCTACACCTTC; CDR3: CASSPNDRTYGYTF
V: TRBV7-9; size: once; J: TRBJ1-2; D: .; DNA: TGTGCCAGCAGCTTAGGTCCGGTCCTCTATGGCTACACCTTC; CDR3: CASSLGPVLYGYTF
V: TRBV5-1; size: few; J: TRBJ1-6; D: .; DNA: TGCGCCAGCCGATTTGGACGGGATAATTCACCCCTCCACTTT; CDR3: CASRFGRDNSPLHF
V: TRBV6-5; size: once; J: TRBJ1-6; D: .; DNA: TGTGCCAGCAGCGCGGCTACTAATTCACCCCTCCACTTT; CDR3: CASSAATNSPLHF
V: TRBV18; size: .; J: TRBJ1-6; D: TRBD1; DNA: TGTGCCAGCTCACCGGGGACAGGGAAAACACCCCTCCACTTT; CDR3: CASSPGTGKTPLHF
V: TRBV4-1; size: .; J: TRBJ2-6; D: .; DNA: TGCGCCAGCAGCCAGGAACGAGGGTCCAGGTGGGGGGCCAACGTCCTGACTTTC; CDR3: CASSQERGSRWGANVLTF
V: TRBV24-1; size: .; J: TRBJ1-2; D: .; DNA: TGTGCCACCAGTGATTTCCCTGACAACTATGGCTACACCTTC; CDR3: CATSDFPDNYGYTF
V: TRBV6-5; size: .; J: TRBJ1-6; D: .; DNA: TGTGCCAGCAGTCGGGAGGGCTCCTATAATTCACCCCTCCACTTT; CDR3: CASSREGSYNSPLHF
V: TRBV7-9; size: .; J: TRBJ1-1; D: .; DNA: TGTGCCAGCAGCTTGGGCGCCGGGAACACTGAAGCTTTCTTT; CDR3: CASSLGAGNTEAFF
V: TRBV5-1; size: .; J: TRBJ1-5; D: .; DNA: TGCGCCAGCAGCTTGGCGTCAGGGGCTTCGCCCCAGCATTTT; CDR3: CASSLASGASPQHF
V: TRBV2; size: .; J: TRBJ2-7; D: TRBD2; DNA: TGTGCCAGCAGGGAGTCACTAGCGGGCCCGTACGAGCAGTACTTC; CDR3: CASRESLAGPYEQYF
V: TRBV5-1; size: .; J: TRBJ2-2; D: .; DNA: TGCGCCAGCAGCTTTGAGGGGTCTCCCGGGGAGCTGTTTTTT; CDR3: CASSFEGSPGELFF
V: TRBV29-1; size: .; J: TRBJ1-2; D: TRBD1; DNA: TGCAGCGGATACTGGACAGGATCGTCTAACTATGGCTACACCTTC; CDR3: CSGYWTGSSNYGYTF
V: TRBV3-1/TRBV3-2; size: .; J: TRBJ1-6; D: .; DNA: TGTGCCAGCAGCCAGGTCTATAATTCACCCCTCCACTTT; CDR3: CASSQVYNSPLHF
V: TRBV7-3; size: .; J: TRBJ2-1; D: TRBD1; DNA: TGTGCCAGCAGCTCACAGGGGCTAGAAACCAATGAGCAGTTCTTC; CDR3: CASSSQGLETNEQFF
V: TRBV5-5; size: .; J: TRBJ2-1; D: .; DNA: TGTGCCAGCAGCTTGGAAAGGGGCTCCTACAATGAGCAGTTCTTC; CDR3: CASSLERGSYNEQFF
V: TRBV27; size: .; J: TRBJ2-7; D: TRBD2; DNA: TGTGCCAGCAGACTAATCCCTGGACTAGCGGGGGGGACCTACGAGCAGTACTTC; CDR3: CASRLIPGLAGGTYEQYF
V: TRBV3-1/TRBV3-2; size: .; J: TRBJ1-5; D: .; DNA: TGTGCCAGCAGCCAAGACTTCCAGACAGGTCAGCCCCAGCATTTT; CDR3: CASSQDFQTGQPQHF
V: TRBV3-1/TRBV3-2; size: .; J: TRBJ1-1; D: TRBD1; DNA: TGTGCCAGCAGCCGCACAGGGGGGATGACTGAAGCTTTCTTT; CDR3: CASSRTGGMTEAFF
V: TRBV7-2; size: .; J: TRBJ1-5; D: TRBD1; DNA: TGTGCCAGCAGCTTAGGGGGGGACAGGGGGGCTCAGCCCCAGCATTTT; CDR3: CASSLGGDRGAQPQHF
V: TRBV5-1; size: .; J: TRBJ2-7; D: .; DNA: TGCGCCAGCAGCTTCTATCAGGGGTTCCGATACGAGCAGTACTTC; CDR3: CASSFYQGFRYEQYF
V: TRBV4-3; size: .; J: TRBJ1-6; D: .; DNA: TGCGCCAGCAGCCAAGAGCCCATCCCCGGACCTAATTCACCCCTCCACTTT; CDR3: CASSQEPIPGPNSPLHF
V: TRBV28; size: .; J: TRBJ1-5; D: .; DNA: TGTGCCAGCCAATACCTCAATCAGCCCCAGCATTTT; CDR3: CASQYLNQPQHF
V: TRBV5-6; size: .; J: TRBJ1-3; D: TRBD1; DNA: TGTGCCAGCAGCCCCGGGACAGGGTACGATCCCATATATTTT; CDR3: CASSPGTGYDPIYF
V: TRBV10-3; size: .; J: TRBJ1-1; D: TRBD1; DNA: TGTGCCATCAGCGGGACAGCAGAAGCTTTCTTT; CDR3: CAISGTAEAFF
V: TRBV7-9; size: .; J: TRBJ2-5; D: .; DNA: TGTGCCAGCACACCTCAGCTGGGTGAAGAAGAGACCCAGTACTTC; CDR3: CASTPQLGEEETQYF
V: TRBV6-2/TRBV6-3; size: .; J: TRBJ1-4; D: TRBD1; DNA: TGTGCCAGCAGCATCCCCCAGGGGGCGAAACCTAATGAAAAACTGTTTTTT; CDR3: CASSIPQGAKPNEKLFF
V: TRBV7-9; size: .; J: TRBJ2-7; D: .; DNA: TGTGCCAGCAGCTTCAGGGGCGGCTACGAGCAGTACTTC; CDR3: CASSFRGGYEQYF
V: TRBV19; size: .; J: TRBJ1-1; D: TRBD1; DNA: TGTGCCAGTACCAAGAAGAGGGGACAGGGCGTCAACACTGAAGCTTTCTTT; CDR3: CASTKKRGQGVNTEAFF